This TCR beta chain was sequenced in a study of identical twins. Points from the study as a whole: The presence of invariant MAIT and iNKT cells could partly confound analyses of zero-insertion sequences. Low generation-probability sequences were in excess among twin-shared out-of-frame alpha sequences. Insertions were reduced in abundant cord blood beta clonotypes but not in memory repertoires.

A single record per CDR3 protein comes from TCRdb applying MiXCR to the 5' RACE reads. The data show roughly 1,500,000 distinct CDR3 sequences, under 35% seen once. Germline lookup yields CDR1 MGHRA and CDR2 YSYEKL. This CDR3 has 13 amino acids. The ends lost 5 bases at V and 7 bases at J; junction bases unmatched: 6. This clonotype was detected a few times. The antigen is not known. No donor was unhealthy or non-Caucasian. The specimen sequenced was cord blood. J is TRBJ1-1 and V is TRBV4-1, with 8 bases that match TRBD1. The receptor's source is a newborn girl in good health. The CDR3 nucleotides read TGCGCCAGCAGCGTTCGACAGGGGAATGAAGCTTTCTTT. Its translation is CASSVRQGNEAFF.